The clone carrying this T cell receptor beta chain was detected ten times or more. The antigen is unknown. Sequenced patients had shown CD8+CD57+ cell expansion by flow cytometry. There were no patients without severe acquired aplastic anemia. This specimen comes from a study of CD8+CD57+ T cells in acquired aplastic anemia. Whole-study findings and limits: Sharing between patients and controls was observed for twenty-nine CD8+ CDR3 sequences.

TCR beta VDJ and CDR3 profiling used genomic DNA as template. One entry per CDR3 protein, called by TCRdb with MiXCR from the reads. Among approximately 120,000 distinct CDR3 sequences listed, almost 40% were seen once. Sequenced input: sorted CD4+, CD8+, or CD8+CD57+ T cells (not recorded which) from PBMCs. This clonotype was sampled from a human donor with aplastic anemia.

CDR3 sequence (DNA): TGTGCCTCGGGTGAGGGGGGTAGAAATGAGCAGTTCTTC. Protein product: CASGEGGRNEQFF. V usage is TRBV24-1 and J usage is TRBJ2-1; D assignment may be TRBD1 or TRBD2 (6 bases each). Trimming took off 12 bases at V and 7 bases at J, with 18 bases between the two ends. The CDR3 runs to 13 residues. Germline loops: CDR1 KGHDR, CDR2 SFDVKD.